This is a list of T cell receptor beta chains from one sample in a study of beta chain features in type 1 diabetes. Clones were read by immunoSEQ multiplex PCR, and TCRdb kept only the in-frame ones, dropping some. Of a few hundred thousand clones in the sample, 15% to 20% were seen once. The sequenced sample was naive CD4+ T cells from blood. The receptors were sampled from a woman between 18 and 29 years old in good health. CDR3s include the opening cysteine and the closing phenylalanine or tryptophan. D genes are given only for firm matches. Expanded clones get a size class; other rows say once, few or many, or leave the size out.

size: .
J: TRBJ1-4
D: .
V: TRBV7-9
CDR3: CASSHGKPPSIPNEKLFF
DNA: TGTGCCAGCAGCCACGGGAAACCCCCAAGCATCCCAAATGAAAAACTGTTTTTT

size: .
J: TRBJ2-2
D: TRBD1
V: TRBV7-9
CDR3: CASSRGQLNTGELFF
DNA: TGTGCCAGCAGCCGGGGACAGTTGAACACCGGGGAGCTGTTTTTT

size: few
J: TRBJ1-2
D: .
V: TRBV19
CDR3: CATEGDGYTF
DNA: TGTGCCACCGAAGGGGATGGCTACACCTTC

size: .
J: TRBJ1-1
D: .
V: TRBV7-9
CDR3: CASSREVNTEAFF
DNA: TGTGCCAGCAGCAGGGAGGTAAACACTGAAGCTTTCTTT

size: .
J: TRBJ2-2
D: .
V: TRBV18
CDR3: CASSSSTGNTGELFF
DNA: TGTGCCAGCTCATCCTCGACAGGGAACACCGGGGAGCTGTTTTTT

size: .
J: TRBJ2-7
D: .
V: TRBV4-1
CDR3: CASSLEGQGWQYF
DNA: TGCGCCAGCAGCCTGGAGGGTCAGGGTTGGCAGTACTTC

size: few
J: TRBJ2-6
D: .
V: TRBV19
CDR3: CASSIRLSGANVLTF
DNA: TGTGCCAGTAGTATCCGACTCTCTGGGGCCAACGTCCTGACTTTC

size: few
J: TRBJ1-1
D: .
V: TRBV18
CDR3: CASRGDLNTEAFF
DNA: TGTGCCAGCCGCGGGGATCTGAACACTGAAGCTTTCTTT

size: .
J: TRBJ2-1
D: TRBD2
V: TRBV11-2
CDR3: CASSLGLASNEQFF
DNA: TGTGCCAGCAGCTTGGGACTAGCTTCTAATGAGCAGTTCTTC

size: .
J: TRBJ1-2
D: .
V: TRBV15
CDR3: CATSRDINYGYTF
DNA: TGTGCCACCAGCAGGGACATCAACTATGGCTACACCTTC

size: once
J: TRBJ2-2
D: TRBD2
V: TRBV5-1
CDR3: CASSLMERGNTGELFF
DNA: TGCGCCAGCAGCCTCATGGAGCGGGGGAACACCGGGGAGCTGTTTTTT

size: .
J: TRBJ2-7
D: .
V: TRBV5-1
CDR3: CASSLSGTEQYF
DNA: TGCGCCAGCAGCTTGAGCGGAACCGAGCAGTACTTC

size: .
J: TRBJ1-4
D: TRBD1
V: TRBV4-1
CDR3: CASSQSGTGGRGEKLFF
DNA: TGCGCCAGCAGCCAATCGGGGACAGGGGGTAGGGGTGAAAAACTGTTTTTT

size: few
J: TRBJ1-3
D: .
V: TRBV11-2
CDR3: CASSLGISGNTIYF
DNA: TGTGCCAGCAGCTTGGGCATCTCTGGAAACACCATATATTTT

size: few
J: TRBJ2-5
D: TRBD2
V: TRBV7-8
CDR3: CASSLRGLAGRTQYF
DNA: TGTGCCAGCAGCCTGAGGGGACTAGCGGGGAGGACCCAGTACTTC

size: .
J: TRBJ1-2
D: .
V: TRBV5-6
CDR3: CASSLEGLDYGYTF
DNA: TGTGCCAGCAGCTTAGAGGGTTTGGACTATGGCTACACCTTC

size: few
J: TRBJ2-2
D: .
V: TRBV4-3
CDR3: CASSHSRVNTGELFF
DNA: TGCGCCAGCAGCCATAGCAGGGTGAACACCGGGGAGCTGTTTTTT

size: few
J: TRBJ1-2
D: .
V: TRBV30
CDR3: CACRSPGGLGYTF
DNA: TGTGCCTGCCGAAGTCCGGGGGGACTTGGCTACACCTTC

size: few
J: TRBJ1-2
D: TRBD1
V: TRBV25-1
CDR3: CASSDGGQGVDGYTF
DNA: TGTGCCAGCAGTGACGGGGGACAGGGGGTTGATGGCTACACCTTC